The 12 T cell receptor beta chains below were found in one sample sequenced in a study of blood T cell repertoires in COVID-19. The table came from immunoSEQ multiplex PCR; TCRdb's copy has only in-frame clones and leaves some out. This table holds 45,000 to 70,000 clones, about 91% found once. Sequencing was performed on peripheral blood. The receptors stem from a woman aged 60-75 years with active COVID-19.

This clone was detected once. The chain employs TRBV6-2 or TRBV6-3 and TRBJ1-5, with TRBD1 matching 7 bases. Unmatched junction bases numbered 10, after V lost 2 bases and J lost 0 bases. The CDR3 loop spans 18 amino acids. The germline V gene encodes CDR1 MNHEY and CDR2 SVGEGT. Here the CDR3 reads CASSYINQRGLSNQPQHF. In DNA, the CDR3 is TGTGCCAGCAGTTACATCAACCAGAGGGGGCTTAGCAATCAGCCCCAGCATTTT.

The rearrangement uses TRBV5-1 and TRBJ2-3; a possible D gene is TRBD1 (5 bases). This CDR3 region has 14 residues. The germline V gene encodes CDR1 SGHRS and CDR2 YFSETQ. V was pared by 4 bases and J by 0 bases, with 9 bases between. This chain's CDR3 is CASSLDISTDTQYF. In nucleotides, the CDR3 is TGCGCCAGCAGCCTGGACATTAGCACAGATACGCAGTATTTT. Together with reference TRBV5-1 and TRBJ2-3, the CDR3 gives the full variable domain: KAGVTQTPRYLIKTRGQQVTLSCSPISGHRSVSWYQQTPGQGLQFLFEYFSETQRNKGNFPGRFSGRQFSNSRSEMNVSTLELGDSALYLCASSLDISTDTQYFGPGTRLTVL.

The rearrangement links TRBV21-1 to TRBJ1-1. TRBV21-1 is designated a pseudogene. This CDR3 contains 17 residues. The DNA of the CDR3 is TGTGCCAGCAGCAAGCTTAAGGGGGGGAGGACTACACCTGAAGCTTTCTTT. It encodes CASSKLKGGRTTPEAFF.

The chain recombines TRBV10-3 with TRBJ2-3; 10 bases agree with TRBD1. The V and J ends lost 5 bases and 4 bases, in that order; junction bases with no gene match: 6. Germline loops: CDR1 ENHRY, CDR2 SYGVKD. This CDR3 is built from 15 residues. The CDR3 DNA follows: TGTGCCATCAGTATCGGGGGACAGGGGCCAGATACGCAGTATTTT. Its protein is CAISIGGQGPDTQYF.

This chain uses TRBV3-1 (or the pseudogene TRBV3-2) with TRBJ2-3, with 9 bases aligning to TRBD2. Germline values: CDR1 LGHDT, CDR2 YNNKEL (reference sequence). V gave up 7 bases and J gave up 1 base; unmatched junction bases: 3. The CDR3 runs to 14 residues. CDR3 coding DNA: TGTGCCAGCAAACAGCGGGGGGGCACAGATACGCAGTATTTT. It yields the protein CASKQRGGTDTQYF.

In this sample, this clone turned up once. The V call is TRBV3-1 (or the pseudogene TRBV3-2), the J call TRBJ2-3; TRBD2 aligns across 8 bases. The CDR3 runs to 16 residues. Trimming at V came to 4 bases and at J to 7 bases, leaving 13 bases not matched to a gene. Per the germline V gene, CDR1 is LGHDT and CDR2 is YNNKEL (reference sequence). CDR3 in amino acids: CASSLLGGGFKNTQYF. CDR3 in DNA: TGTGCCAGCAGCCTCCTGGGCGGGGGGTTTAAAAATACGCAGTATTTT.

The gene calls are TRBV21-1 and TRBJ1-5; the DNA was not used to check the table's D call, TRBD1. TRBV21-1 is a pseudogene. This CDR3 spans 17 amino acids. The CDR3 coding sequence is TGTGCCACGGCTTACAGGACAGACCTCGGGGATAATCAGCCCCAGCATTTT. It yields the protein CATAYRTDLGDNQPQHF.

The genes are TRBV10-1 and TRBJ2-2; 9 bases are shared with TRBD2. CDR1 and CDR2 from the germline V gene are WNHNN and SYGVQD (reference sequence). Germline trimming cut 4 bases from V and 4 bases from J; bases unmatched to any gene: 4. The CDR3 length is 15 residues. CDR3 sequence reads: CASSGRAGGTGELFF. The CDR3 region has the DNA TGCGCCAGCAGTGGAAGAGCGGGGGGCACCGGGGAGCTGTTTTTT.

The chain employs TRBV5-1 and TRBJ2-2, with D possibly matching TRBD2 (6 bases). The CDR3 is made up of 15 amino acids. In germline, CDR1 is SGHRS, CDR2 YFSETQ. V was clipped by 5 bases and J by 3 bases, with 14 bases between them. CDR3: CASRRDSVYTGELFF. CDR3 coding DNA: TGCGCCAGCAGGCGGGACTCGGTGTACACCGGGGAGCTGTTTTTT.

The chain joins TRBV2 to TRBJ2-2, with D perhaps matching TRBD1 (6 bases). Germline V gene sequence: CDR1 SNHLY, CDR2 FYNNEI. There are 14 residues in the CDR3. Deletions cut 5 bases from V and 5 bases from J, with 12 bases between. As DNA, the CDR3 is TGTGCCAGCAGTACGAGGGGGATAACCGGGGAGCTGTTTTTT. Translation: CASSTRGITGELFF.

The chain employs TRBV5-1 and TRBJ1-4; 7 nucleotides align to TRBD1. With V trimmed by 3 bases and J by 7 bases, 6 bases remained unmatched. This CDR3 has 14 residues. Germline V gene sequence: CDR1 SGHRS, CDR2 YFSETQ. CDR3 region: CASSSGQEIEKLFF. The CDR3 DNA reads TGCGCCAGCAGCTCCGGACAGGAGATTGAAAAACTGTTTTTT. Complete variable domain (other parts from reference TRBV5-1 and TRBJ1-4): KAGVTQTPRYLIKTRGQQVTLSCSPISGHRSVSWYQQTPGQGLQFLFEYFSETQRNKGNFPGRFSGRQFSNSRSEMNVSTLELGDSALYLCASSSGQEIEKLFFGSGTQLSVL.

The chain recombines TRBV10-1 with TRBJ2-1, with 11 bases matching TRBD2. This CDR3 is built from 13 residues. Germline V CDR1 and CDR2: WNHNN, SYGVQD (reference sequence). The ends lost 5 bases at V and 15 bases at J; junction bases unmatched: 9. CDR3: CASSTRTSGYLFF. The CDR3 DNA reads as TGCGCCAGCAGTACAAGGACTAGCGGGTACTTGTTCTTC.